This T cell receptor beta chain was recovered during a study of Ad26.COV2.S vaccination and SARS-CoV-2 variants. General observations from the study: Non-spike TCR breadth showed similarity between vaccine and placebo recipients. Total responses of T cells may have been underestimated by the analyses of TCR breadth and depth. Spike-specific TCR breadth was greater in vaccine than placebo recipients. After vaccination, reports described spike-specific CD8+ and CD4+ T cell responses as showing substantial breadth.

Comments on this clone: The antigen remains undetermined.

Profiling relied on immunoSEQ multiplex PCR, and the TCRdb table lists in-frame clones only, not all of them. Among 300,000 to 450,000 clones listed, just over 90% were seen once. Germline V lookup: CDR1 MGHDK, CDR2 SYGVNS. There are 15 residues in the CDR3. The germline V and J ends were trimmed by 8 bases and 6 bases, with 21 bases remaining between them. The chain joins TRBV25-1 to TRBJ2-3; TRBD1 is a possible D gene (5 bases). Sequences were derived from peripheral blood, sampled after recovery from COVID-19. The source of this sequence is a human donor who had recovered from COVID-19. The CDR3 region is CASRSYQGERDTQYF. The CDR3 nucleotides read TGTGCCAGCCGTTCCTACCAGGGCGAGCGCGATACGCAGTATTTT.